This T cell receptor beta chain is from a study of T cells after yellow fever vaccination. Whole-study results and caveats: Post-booster repertoires contained most primary-vaccination clones again (around 96% CD4, roughly 90% CD8).

Germline assignment: CDR1 SGHVS and CDR2 FNYEAQ. CDR3 length: 19 amino acids. The V and J ends lost 1 base and 0 bases respectively, with 18 bases between them. This clonotype was seen ten or more times. Its antigen is undetermined. Each CDR3 protein gets one entry after TCRdb re-called the 5' RACE reads with MiXCR. The table includes 250,000 to 300,000 distinct CDR3 sequences, 8.7% detected once. The rearrangement uses TRBV7-6 and TRBJ1-4; D might be TRBD1 (5 bases). The clonotype was recovered from a young man who received the YFV17D yellow fever vaccine. The source material was CD4+ T cells sorted from PBMCs, sampled 5 days after the yellow fever booster vaccination. The CDR3 nucleotides read TGTGCCAGCAGCTTAGGTACAACAGGATTATATGCAACTAATGAAAAACTGTTTTTT. Protein: CASSLGTTGLYATNEKLFF. The full variable domain, its missing parts supplied by reference TRBV7-6 and TRBJ1-4, is GAGVSQSPRYKVTKRGQDVALRCDPISGHVSLYWYRQALGQGPEFLTYFNYEAQQDKSGLPNDRFSAERPEGSISTLTIQRTEQRDSAMYRCASSLGTTGLYATNEKLFFGSGTQLSVL.